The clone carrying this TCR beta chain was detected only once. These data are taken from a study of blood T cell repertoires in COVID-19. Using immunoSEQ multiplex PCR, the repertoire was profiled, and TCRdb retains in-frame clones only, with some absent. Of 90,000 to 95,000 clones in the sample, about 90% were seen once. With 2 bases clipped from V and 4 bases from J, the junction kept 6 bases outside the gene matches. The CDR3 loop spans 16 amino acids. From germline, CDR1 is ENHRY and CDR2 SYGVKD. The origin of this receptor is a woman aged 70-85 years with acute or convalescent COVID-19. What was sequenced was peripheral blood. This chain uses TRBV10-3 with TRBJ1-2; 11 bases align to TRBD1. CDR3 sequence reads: CAISEPRTGGVYGYTF. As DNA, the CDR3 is TGTGCCATCAGTGAGCCGAGGACAGGGGGCGTCTATGGCTACACCTTC.